The clone carrying this T cell receptor (beta chain) was seen only once. The antigen is not known. An end of the junction differs from the germline gene, which may be a read error. The CDR3 extends over 15 amino acids. CDR1 is SGHRS, CDR2 YFSETQ, per germline. The sample originates from a study of T cells after yellow fever vaccination. The study, taken as a whole, reports: Clonotype sharing between CD4 and CD8 compartments was small. Most clones from primary vaccination resurfaced after the booster (around 95% CD4, 88% CD8). Contaminants from the bulk population, in the form of abundant clonotypes, could be found in FACS-sorted repertoires.

As TCR cDNA was made by 5'RACE template switching, a universal primer site and UMIs were added. MiXCR, run by TCRdb on the 5' RACE reads, gives a single entry per CDR3 protein. The sample lists 450,000 to 650,000 distinct CDR3 sequences, approximately 13% occurring once. The V call is TRBV5-1, the J call TRBJ1-3, with D uncertain. The input for sequencing was PBMCs, taken on the day of the yellow fever booster vaccination. The sequence was collected from a man aged 30 to 39 who received the YFV17D yellow fever vaccine. The CDR3 is CASSLGISGGNTKYF. In DNA form, the CDR3 reads TGCGCCAGCAGCTTGGGGATTTCGGGCGGAAACACCAAATATTTT.